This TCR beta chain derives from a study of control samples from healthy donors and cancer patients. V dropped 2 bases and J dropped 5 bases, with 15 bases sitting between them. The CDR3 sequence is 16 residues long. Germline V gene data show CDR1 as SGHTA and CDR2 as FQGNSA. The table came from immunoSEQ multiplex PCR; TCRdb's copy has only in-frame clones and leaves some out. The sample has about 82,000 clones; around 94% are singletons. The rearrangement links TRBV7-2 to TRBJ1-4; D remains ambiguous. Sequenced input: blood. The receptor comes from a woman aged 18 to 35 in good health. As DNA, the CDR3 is TGTGCCAGCAGCTTAAGCTTGCGCAGCCGGAATGAAAAACTGTTTTTT. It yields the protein CASSLSLRSRNEKLFF.